This is a list of T cell receptor beta chains from one sample in a study of blood T cell repertoires in COVID-19. Measured with immunoSEQ multiplex PCR; TCRdb has only the in-frame clones, and not every one. This sample carries about 230,000 clones, 83% of them seen once, and the ten largest clones take 7.4%. Source material: peripheral blood. The source is a woman aged 45-65 years with acute or convalescent COVID-19. Each CDR3 is given with its conserved first and last residue. The size entry is marked missing in some rows and otherwise reads once, few, many or a size class.

v_gene,abundance,CDR3aa
TRBV28,-,CASHTSEGAFF
TRBV5-1,-,CASSLEVTRAGAEAFF
TRBV5-1,-,CASSLGQAPYEQYF
TRBV6-5,-,CASSYQGQGFSEQYF
TRBV5-8,-,CASTLGSGGRYNEQFF
TRBV20-1,-,CSATSANEQFF
TRBV18,-,CASSPLETQYF
TRBV11-3,-,CASSLGGRGDEQFF
TRBV30,few,CAWSSLGGRLNEQFF
TRBV9,-,CASSVEPRDSYEQYF
TRBV18,-,CASSPGGGHMNVAFF
TRBV19,-,CASSAGGGNQPQHF
TRBV3-1/TRBV3-2,-,CASSLAGGMSYNEQFF
TRBV3-1/TRBV3-2,-,CASSRRRAPSSYNEQFF
TRBV4-1,few,CASSQELANFYEQYF
TRBV4-2,-,CASSLRDRQGIDEAFF
TRBV7-2,-,CASSLDWHEAFF
TRBV9,-,CASSVSGSTKGEQYF
TRBV14,-,CASSQNEGNRVYNEQFF
TRBV28,-,CASSIQGHRNTEAFF
TRBV18,-,CASSPSGTVGGEQYF
TRBV28,-,CASSRGLAGGPYEQYF
TRBV5-1,few,CASSLEGLDSYEQYF
TRBV5-1,-,CASSFSGTSTDTQYF
TRBV29-1,-,CSVEAGSYEQYF
TRBV30,-,CAWSVRVNQPQHF
TRBV6-2/TRBV6-3,-,CASSFSSQTYNSPLHF
TRBV7-2,-,CASSAVQGETQYF
TRBV19,-,CASSFGQGRVSGELFF
TRBV4-1,-,CASSQDLWLEQYF
TRBV27,-,CASKQGSAAQPQHF
TRBV30,-,CAWSVVVGGLGYTF
TRBV5-5,-,CASSPLGGQISPLHF
TRBV5-5,-,CASNSQEDEAFF
TRBV19,-,CASSIGLAGASEQYF
TRBV28,many,CASSFGGVNTEAFF
TRBV11-2,-,CASSIGQPTDTQYF
TRBV18,once,CASSPSLVADNSPLHF
TRBV7-9,-,CASSPMGGGRNTEAFF
TRBV19,-,CASSSWPLNSPLHF
TRBV18,once,CASSPGGNTEAFF
TRBV15,-,CATSRDLASRSYEQYF
TRBV28,-,CASSNRGTVSPLHF
TRBV2,-,CASRARGGISSPLHF
TRBV6-5,-,CATGRDTIYF
TRBV5-1,-,CASSSRDNTQYF
TRBV2,-,CASKLIAGGRQETQYF
TRBV10-2,-,CASKGDLDTQYF
TRBV9,-,CASSVGLRPRLNYNEQFF
TRBV6-5,-,CASSYGPVFNEKLFF